Listed below are T cell receptor beta chains from one sample, sequenced in a study of blood T cell repertoires in COVID-19. Here immunoSEQ multiplex PCR was the method, and the copy in TCRdb shows in-frame clones only, minus some. The sample gives around 150,000 clones, roughly 79% of which show up once; just under 3% is in the top ten. Sequencing was done on a sample of PBMCs or T cells enriched from blood (not recorded which). The receptor source for this set is a woman between 50 and 59 years old who had recovered from COVID-19. The CDR3 runs from the conserved cysteine through the conserved F or W. The D gene is left open where the match is weak. The size entry is marked missing in some rows and otherwise reads once, few, many or a size class.

size | D | J | V | DNA | CDR3
. | . | TRBJ1-1 | TRBV21-1 | TGTGCCAGCAGCCGTTTCCTGCGGACAGGGATGATCGCTTTCTTT | CASSRFLRTGMIAFF
. | . | TRBJ1-6 | TRBV28 | TGTGCCAGCGAGGGAGCGATCTTTTATAATTCACCCCTCCACTTT | CASEGAIFYNSPLHF
. | . | TRBJ2-7 | TRBV10-2 | TGCGCCAGCACTTCCGGAAGTAGCGACGAGCAGTACTTC | CASTSGSSDEQYF
. | TRBD2 | TRBJ2-1 | TRBV10-3 | TGTGCCACGACGCCGCGGGAGCTTAAAAATGATGAGCAGTTCTTC | CATTPRELKNDEQFF
. | . | TRBJ1-1 | TRBV6-2/TRBV6-3 | TGTGCCAGCAGTTACCCACAGGGCAGATCGTTTAAAGCTTTCTTT | CASSYPQGRSFKAFF
few | . | TRBJ1-5 | TRBV5-4 | TGTGCCAGCAGTTCCGGACGGGATAGCAATCAGCCCCAGCATTTT | CASSSGRDSNQPQHF
. | . | TRBJ2-1 | TRBV9 | TGTGCCAGCAGCGCCCTTAGCGGCGGAAATGAGCAGTTCTTC | CASSALSGGNEQFF
many | . | TRBJ2-2 | TRBV24-1 | TGTGCCACCAGTGAGCCACACGACACCGGGGAGCTGTTTTTT | CATSEPHDTGELFF
. | TRBD2 | TRBJ2-7 | TRBV10-3 | TGTGCCATCGGCGGGGGGGGTGAGCAGTACTTC | CAIGGGGEQYF
. | TRBD1 | TRBJ1-6 | TRBV7-9 | TGTGCCAGCACCGACGCATCCGGGACAGGCCACTCACCCCTCCACTTT | CASTDASGTGHSPLHF
. | . | TRBJ1-4 | TRBV5-1 | TGCGCCAGCAGCCCGGGGGGCGGTGGTGAAAAACTGTTTTTT | CASSPGGGGEKLFF
. | . | TRBJ1-4 | TRBV5-1 | TGCGCCAGCAGCTTGGGGCAAGCGGGCAATGAAAAACTGTTTTTT | CASSLGQAGNEKLFF
. | . | TRBJ2-3 | TRBV7-9 | TGTGCCAGCAGCTTAGACGGTTTCCACACAGATACGCAGTATTTT | CASSLDGFHTDTQYF
. | TRBD2 | TRBJ2-5 | TRBV7-3 | TGTGCCAGCAGCTTAGGCGGGAGTAAAGTGGAGACCCAGTACTTC | CASSLGGSKVETQYF
. | . | TRBJ2-5 | TRBV2 | TGTGCCAGCAGTATCAGGGGAGAGACCCAGTACTTC | CASSIRGETQYF
. | . | TRBJ2-7 | TRBV19 | TGTGCCAGTACTCAGGGGAACGAGCAGTACTTC | CASTQGNEQYF
. | TRBD1 | TRBJ1-5 | TRBV25-1 | TGTGCCAGCAGTCGGGACAGTGCCATGGAGCCCCAGCATTTT | CASSRDSAMEPQHF
. | TRBD2 | TRBJ2-7 | TRBV28 | TGTGCCAGCAGTTTAGTAGCGGGCACCTACGAGCAGTACTTC | CASSLVAGTYEQYF
few | . | TRBJ1-2 | TRBV6-5 | TGTGCCAGCAGTTCCGACAGTTATGGCTACACCTTC | CASSSDSYGYTF
. | TRBD1 | TRBJ2-1 | TRBV7-9 | TGTGCCAGCAGCCGTGGGACAGGGGGCAAAAATGAGCAGTTCTTC | CASSRGTGGKNEQFF
. | TRBD1 | TRBJ2-7 | TRBV5-8 | TGTGCCAGCAGCTTCTCCGGGACAGGGAACTACGAGCAGTACTTC | CASSFSGTGNYEQYF
. | . | TRBJ2-7 | TRBV9 | TGTGCCAGCAGCGGCAACGGCTACGAGCAGTACTTC | CASSGNGYEQYF
once | TRBD1 | TRBJ1-1 | TRBV19 | TGTGCCAGTAGTTTTGGGACAGCGAACACTGAAGCTTTCTTT | CASSFGTANTEAFF
. | TRBD1 | TRBJ1-5 | TRBV5-5 | TGTGCCAGCAGGGGGACAGGTAATCAGCCCCAGCATTTT | CASRGTGNQPQHF
. | . | TRBJ2-7 | TRBV5-1 | TGCGCCAGCAGGTTGGGGGCTAGCGGCTCCTACGAGCAGTACTTC | CASRLGASGSYEQYF
few | . | TRBJ1-2 | TRBV5-4 | TGTGCCAGCAGCTTGGACACGTTTGGCTACACCTTC | CASSLDTFGYTF
. | TRBD2 | TRBJ2-7 | TRBV25-1 | TGTGCCAGCAGTGCGCTAGCGGGCTACTCCTACGAGCAGTACTTC | CASSALAGYSYEQYF
. | . | TRBJ1-6 | TRBV4-1 | TGCGCCAGCAGCCAAGGGGAGGGAAAAGGCTCACCCCTCCACTTT | CASSQGEGKGSPLHF
. | . | TRBJ2-1 | TRBV5-1 | TGCGCCAGCAGCTTGCAAGGGGGGGTCAACTACAATGAGCAGTTCTTC | CASSLQGGVNYNEQFF
. | . | TRBJ2-3 | TRBV6-4 | TGTGCCAGCAGTGTTAGCAGTAGCACAGATACGCAGTATTTT | CASSVSSSTDTQYF
. | TRBD1 | TRBJ1-2 | TRBV6-5 | TGTGCCAGCACCTCCGACAGGGGGCGTCTCTATGGCTACACCTTC | CASTSDRGRLYGYTF
. | . | TRBJ2-3 | TRBV19 | TGTGCCAGTAGTATTGGCCTAGCAGTCACAGATACGCAGTATTTT | CASSIGLAVTDTQYF
few | TRBD2 | TRBJ2-7 | TRBV19 | TGTGCCAGTAGTCGGGCTAGCGGGTTCTCCTACGAGCAGTACTTC | CASSRASGFSYEQYF
. | . | TRBJ2-7 | TRBV6-5 | TGTGCCAGCAGGATGAGCGAGGGCTACGAGCAGTACTTC | CASRMSEGYEQYF
few | . | TRBJ1-5 | TRBV10-2 | TGCGCCAGCAGTGTTAGCCCAGCGAATCAGCCCCAGCATTTT | CASSVSPANQPQHF
. | . | TRBJ2-1 | TRBV6-1 | TGTGCCAGCAGTGAAGCGGGAACAGCGGGTCTTCCCGAGCAGTTCTTC | CASSEAGTAGLPEQFF
. | . | TRBJ2-1 | TRBV24-1 | TGTGCCACCAGTGACGGACATTTCTACAATGAGCAGTTCTTC | CATSDGHFYNEQFF
. | TRBD2 | TRBJ2-5 | TRBV12-5 | TGTGCTAGTGGTTTGGCATCGGGAGGGGTCGACCGGGCTCTTGGGACCCAGTACTTC | CASGLASGGVDRALGTQYF
. | . | TRBJ1-4 | TRBV9 | TGTGCCAGCAAGAAAGGTTTGGGCCCGGATGAAAAACTGTTTTTT | CASKKGLGPDEKLFF
. | . | TRBJ2-1 | TRBV7-2 | TGTGCCAGCAGCACCAGGCGGGCCACCTACAATGAGCAGTTCTTC | CASSTRRATYNEQFF
. | TRBD1 | TRBJ1-4 | TRBV12-5 | TGTGCTAGTGGGAAGGACAGGGGGGCTGAAAAACTGTTTTTT | CASGKDRGAEKLFF
. | . | TRBJ1-2 | TRBV14 | TGTGCCAGCAGCCAAGCGGGAGGTGGCGATGGCTACACCTTC | CASSQAGGGDGYTF
. | . | TRBJ1-4 | TRBV7-9 | TGTGCCAGCAGCCCCACCGGACAGTCTAATGAAAAACTGTTTTTT | CASSPTGQSNEKLFF
. | . | TRBJ1-3 | TRBV30 | TGTGCCTGGAGTGGCCAATCAGTGGGAAACACCATATATTTT | CAWSGQSVGNTIYF
. | TRBD1 | TRBJ1-2 | TRBV25-1 | TGTGCCAGCAGCGGGGACAGGGGAAGATATGGCTACACCTTC | CASSGDRGRYGYTF
. | . | TRBJ2-2 | TRBV9 | TGTGCCAGCAGCCCCGACGGAGGGAACACCGGGGAGCTGTTTTTT | CASSPDGGNTGELFF
. | . | TRBJ2-7 | TRBV5-5 | TGTGCCAGCAACGACAGGACCTACGAGCAGTACTTC | CASNDRTYEQYF
. | TRBD1 | TRBJ1-1 | TRBV11-2 | TGTGCCAGCAGCTTAAGCAGGGGGCTTGAAACTGAAGCTTTCTTT | CASSLSRGLETEAFF
many | TRBD2 | TRBJ2-5 | TRBV7-3 | TGTGCCAGCAGCGTTCTAGCGGGGGGGCGCGAGACCCAGTACTTC | CASSVLAGGRETQYF
. | . | TRBJ1-1 | TRBV7-8 | TGTGCCAGCAGCCCGCGGACAAGCGCTTTCTTT | CASSPRTSAFF
. | . | TRBJ1-3 | TRBV28 | TGTGCCAGCAGGCCAGGGCTCCGGGGAAACACCATATATTTT | CASRPGLRGNTIYF
. | . | TRBJ2-5 | TRBV19 | TGTGCCAGTAGTTCAACCGCCCTTCCCGGGACACAGCTATCTTCCCAGTACTTC | CASSSTALPGTQLSSQYF
many | . | TRBJ2-1 | TRBV5-5 | TGTGCCAGCAGCGAGTACGGGGACGGGGGTGAGCAGTTCTTC | CASSEYGDGGEQFF
. | . | TRBJ1-5 | TRBV3-1/TRBV3-2 | TGTGCCAGCCTCCAAGAGATGGGGGAGGGGGATCAGCCCCAGCATTTT | CASLQEMGEGDQPQHF
. | TRBD1 | TRBJ1-4 | TRBV30 | TGTGCCTGGAGTCCGAATCAGGGGGAAAATGAAAAACTGTTTTTT | CAWSPNQGENEKLFF
. | . | TRBJ1-4 | TRBV27 | TGTGCCAGCAGTGGGGGACTCCCTCGGGAAAAACTGTTTTTT | CASSGGLPREKLFF
. | . | TRBJ1-1 | TRBV11-2 | TGTGCCAGCAGCTTAGGAGGGGGAACGACTGAAGCTTTCTTT | CASSLGGGTTEAFF
. | TRBD1 | TRBJ2-7 | TRBV4-2 | TGTGCCAGCAGCCAGGGGGACAGTAGATTCCCCTACGAGCAGTACTTC | CASSQGDSRFPYEQYF
. | TRBD2 | TRBJ2-6 | TRBV7-9 | TGTGCCAGCAGCCGGAGTATAGCGGGACTCTACTCTGGGGCCAACGTCCTGACTTTC | CASSRSIAGLYSGANVLTF
. | . | TRBJ1-4 | TRBV5-8 | TGTGCCAGCAGCTTGGTCCGTATTTCTAATGAAAAACTGTTTTTT | CASSLVRISNEKLFF